This T cell receptor beta chain was recovered during a study of tumor-infiltrating lymphocytes in primary liver carcinoma. Study background: Patients had primary liver carcinoma treated by surgical resection. Study-wide points: The 250 largest clones made up significantly more of tumor than blood repertoires (p = 0.039).

The authors took blood RNA from unsorted whole blood and also extracted germline DNA. A remark on this clonotype: Its specificity is unknown. A read error may explain this, as a much larger clone is one base away.

TCR beta cDNA came from around 500 ng total RNA, primed with a constant-region primer. Sequencing libraries for TCR beta derived from three nested multiplex PCR rounds that used slightly modified ARM-PCR. TCRdb independently ran MiXCR on the multiplex PCR reads; one entry per CDR3 protein. The table has 190,000 or so distinct CDR3 sequences, less than 75% seen once. The material sequenced was peripheral blood. The TCR originated in a woman in her fifties or sixties with primary liver carcinoma and hepatitis B virus infection.

The chain's CDR3 is CASSLNPGTSYYEQYF. The CDR3 DNA reads as TGCGCCAGCAGCTTGAACCCCGGGACTAGTTACTACGAGCAGTACTTC. The chain employs TRBV5-1 and TRBJ2-7, with 8 bases matching TRBD2. Germline loops: CDR1 SGHRS, CDR2 YFSETQ. The CDR3 runs to 16 residues. Losses at the gene ends were 1 base for V and 3 bases for J; bases not matched to a gene: 9.